This T cell receptor (beta chain) appears in the sequencing data of a study of T cells in Graves' hyperthyroidism and ophthalmopathy. Background on the study: Blood was drawn when the patient was first diagnosed and still untreated.

This clonotype was counted at least ten times. Regions amplified from RNA transcripts were the TCR beta CDR3 regions. HTBI primers were employed in a first-round RT-PCR of the TCR CDR3. TCRdb re-called the multiplex PCR reads through MiXCR, storing one row per CDR3 protein. Of roughly 500,000 distinct CDR3 sequences in the sample, roughly a sixth were seen once. After removal of 1 base from V and 9 bases from J, the junction contained 2 bases not matched to a gene. This CDR3 is built from 12 residues. Germline values: CDR1 DFQATT, CDR2 SNEGSKA (reference sequence). Specimen: blood. This TCR came from a woman aged 25-40 years with Graves' ophthalmopathy. The rearrangement links TRBV20-1 to TRBJ2-4; the match to TRBD2 covers 8 bases. CDR3 amino acids: CSARVSGGIQYF. Written as DNA, the CDR3 is TGCAGTGCTAGAGTCAGCGGGGGCATTCAGTACTTC.